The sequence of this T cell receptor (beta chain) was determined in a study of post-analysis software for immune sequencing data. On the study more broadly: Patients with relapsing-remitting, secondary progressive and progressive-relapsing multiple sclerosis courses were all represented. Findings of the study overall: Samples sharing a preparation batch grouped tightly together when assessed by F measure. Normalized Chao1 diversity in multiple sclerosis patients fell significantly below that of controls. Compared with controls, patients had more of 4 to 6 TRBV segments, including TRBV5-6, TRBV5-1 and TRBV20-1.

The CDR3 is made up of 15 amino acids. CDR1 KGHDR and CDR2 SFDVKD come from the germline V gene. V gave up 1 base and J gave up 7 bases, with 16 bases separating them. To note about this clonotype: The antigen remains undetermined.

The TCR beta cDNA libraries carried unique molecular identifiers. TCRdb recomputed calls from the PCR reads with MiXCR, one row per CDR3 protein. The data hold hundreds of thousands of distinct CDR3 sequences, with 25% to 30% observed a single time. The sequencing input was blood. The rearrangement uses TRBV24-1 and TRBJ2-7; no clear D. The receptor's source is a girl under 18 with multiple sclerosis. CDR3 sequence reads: CATSDFTQSRNEQYF. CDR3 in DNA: TGTGCCACCAGTGATTTTACCCAATCGCGCAATGAGCAGTACTTC.